The 10 T cell receptor beta chains reported below all come from one sample, sequenced in a study of radiotherapy plus CTLA-4 blockade in lung cancer (dated by TCRdb to 2016 to 2019). The library was obtained by the immunoSEQ multiplex PCR assay. TCRdb limited this immuneACCESS table to in-frame rearrangements with V and J called. A share of clones is missing; checked studies link under half to unresolved V genes, and the rest is unexplained. Across this sample there are roughly 110,000 clones, with roughly 84% seen only once. The ten biggest clones cover 2% to 2.5% of the sample. Sequencing was performed on peripheral blood, taken from a patient treated with radiotherapy plus ipilimumab. The receptors come from a human donor with non-small cell lung cancer that progressed on radiotherapy plus ipilimumab. Some clones in this sample may be carry-over from other donors' samples.

The rearrangement uses TRBV7-3 and TRBJ1-1; D not resolved. The CDR3 runs 15 residues. The V gene lost 0 bases and the J gene lost 1 base, with 9 bases spanning the gap. CDR1 SGHTA and CDR2 FQGTGA come from the germline V gene. CDR3 nucleotide sequence: TGTGCCAGCAGCTTAACACCACAAGAGAACACTGAAGCTTTCTTT. This codes for CASSLTPQENTEAFF.

V is TRBV30 and J is TRBJ1-5; 11 positions match TRBD1. Germline loops: CDR1 GTSNPN, CDR2 SVGIG (reference sequence). The junction had 10 bases not matched to a gene; V was cut back by 5 bases and J by 4 bases. CDR3 size: 16 residues. CDR3 loop: CAWARRGTGGNQPQHF. CDR3 nucleotide sequence: TGTGCCTGGGCCAGAAGGGGGACAGGGGGAAATCAGCCCCAGCATTTT.

This chain connects TRBV5-1 to TRBJ2-2, with unresolved D. The CDR3 is 16 amino acids. Looked up from germline, CDR1 is SGHRS and CDR2 is YFSETQ. V lost 0 bases and J lost 1, with 10 bases in between. DNA for the CDR3: TGCGCCAGCAGCTTGGCCGGACCAATGAACACCGGGGAGCTGTTTTTT. Translated: CASSLAGPMNTGELFF.

The chain links TRBV7-3 to TRBJ2-2; unclear D gene. CDR3 length: 14 residues. V was pared by 0 bases and J by 1 base, with 3 bases between. CDR1 and CDR2 (germline): SGHTA, FQGTGA. CDR3 protein: CASSLTRNTGELFF. The DNA for the CDR3 is TGTGCCAGCAGCTTAACTAGGAACACCGGGGAGCTGTTTTTT.

This clone was detected once. V usage is TRBV7-9 and J usage is TRBJ2-3, with 7 bases that match TRBD1. This CDR3 comprises 15 residues. V was pared by 6 bases and J by 5 bases, with 11 bases of the junction left unmatched. Germline V lookup: CDR1 SEHNR, CDR2 FQNEAQ (reference sequence). CDR3 residues: CASSSREGAKDTQYF. As DNA, the CDR3 is TGTGCCAGCAGTTCACGAGAGGGGGCCAAAGATACGCAGTATTTT.

V usage is TRBV5-1 and J usage is TRBJ2-1; maybe TRBD1 (5 bases). The CDR3 runs to 14 residues. V lost 3 bases, J lost 10 bases, and 17 bases lay in between. Per the germline V gene, CDR1 is SGHRS and CDR2 is YFSETQ. The CDR3 spells CASSSLPDNNEQFF. CDR3 nucleotide sequence: TGCGCCAGCAGCTCCTTACCGGACAATAACGAGCAGTTCTTC.

This clone is a singleton in its sample. V is TRBV7-2 and J is TRBJ2-1; TRBD1 matches at 9 bases. This CDR3 is built from 15 residues. Germline values: CDR1 SGHTA, CDR2 FQGNSA. J lost 3 bases, V lost 4 bases, and 4 bases had no gene match. The CDR3 DNA follows: TGTGCCAGCAGCTCCGGGACAGGGCTCTACAATGAGCAGTTCTTC. Translated, it gives CASSSGTGLYNEQFF.

V and J are TRBV7-2 and TRBJ2-7, with TRBD1 matching 8 bases. The CDR3 totals 17 residues. V lost 3 bases to trimming and J lost 4 bases; unmatched junction nucleotides: 14. The V gene's germline CDR1 is SGHTA and CDR2 FQGNSA. The CDR3 protein is CASSFRQGSPTFYEQYF. The CDR3 DNA is TGTGCCAGCAGCTTTAGACAGGGGTCTCCCACTTTTTACGAGCAGTACTTC.

This sequence joins TRBV7-9 and TRBJ2-6; no definite D call. V was trimmed by 6 bases and J by 0 bases, leaving 21 bases between them. Germline CDR1 SEHNR, CDR2 FQNEAQ (reference sequence). The CDR3 is 19 amino acids. CDR3 nucleotide sequence: TGTGCCAGCAGGCGAGACTGGAACACCCAGAGCTCTGGGGCCAACGTCCTGACTTTC. It yields the protein CASRRDWNTQSSGANVLTF.

The gene calls are TRBV5-1 and TRBJ2-5; D is undetermined. The V gene lost 7 bases and the J gene lost 2 bases, with 6 bases spanning the gap. Germline V lookup: CDR1 SGHRS, CDR2 YFSETQ. CDR3 length: 11 residues. CDR3: CASRDQETQYF. Written as DNA, the CDR3 is TGCGCCAGCCGCGATCAAGAGACCCAGTACTTC.